Included here is one T cell receptor beta chain sequence, with context. The CDR3 runs 16 residues. The germline CDR1 and CDR2 sequences are KGHSH and LQKENI. V trimming: 0 bases; J trimming: 9 bases; junction bases outside the gene matches: 6. Some clones are missing from TCRdb's copy, which holds only in-frame ones; the method was immunoSEQ multiplex PCR. The data show 200,000 to 250,000 clones, with approximately 83% seen just once and about 1.3% held by the top ten. Recruitment covered 20 to 25 US areas and drew participants whose ages spanned roughly 18 to 100 years. These data originate in a study of blood T cell repertoires in COVID-19.

Input material: PBMCs or T cells enriched from blood (not recorded which). This TCR derives from a woman aged 40 to 50 with acute COVID-19. This chain links TRBV18 with TRBJ2-1; 12 bases agree with TRBD2. For the CDR3, the DNA is TGTGCCAGCTCACCACCGATACTAGCGGGGGGTCGTGAGCAGTTCTTC. This codes for CASSPPILAGGREQFF.